These 28 T cell receptor beta chains share one sample of origin, sequenced in a study of T cells in Graves' hyperthyroidism and ophthalmopathy. RNA transcripts provided the source from which TCR beta CDR3 regions were amplified. First-round RT-PCR with HTBI primers amplified the TCR CDR3 region. TCRdb passed the multiplex PCR reads through MiXCR, listing each CDR3 protein once. The repertoire has about 250,000 distinct CDR3 sequences, around 15% of them found once; the top ten carry around 30%. The specimen sequenced was blood. The receptors were sampled from a woman between 50 and 59 years old with Graves' hyperthyroidism that later progressed to Graves' ophthalmopathy.

In this sample, this clonotype turned up a few times. The V gene is TRBV6-5, the J gene TRBJ2-7, with TRBD2 matching over 8 bases. The CDR3 runs to 15 residues. Germline V gives CDR1 MNHEY, CDR2 SVGAGI. Trimming at V came to 3 bases and at J to 2 bases, leaving 6 bases not matched to a gene. The CDR3 region has the DNA TGTGCCAGCAGTTATAGGCGGGAGGCCCCCTACGAGCAGTACTTC. Translation: CASSYRREAPYEQYF.

This clonotype has a handful of counts. One end of the junction does not line up with germline, which may come from a read error. The V call is TRBV4-1, the J call TRBJ2-1; 10 bases map to TRBD2. CDR1 is MGHRA and CDR2 is YSYEKL in the germline V gene. The CDR3 is 20 residues long. The CDR3 here is CASSQDLAGVPYLSYNKQFF. The CDR3 DNA sequence: TGCGCCAGCAGCCAAGATCTAGCGGGAGTCCCTTACCTCTCCTACAATAAGCAGTTCTTC.

The table lists this clonotype with many counts. V gene TRBV5-5 combines with J gene TRBJ2-5; 10 positions agree with TRBD2. This CDR3 is built from 15 residues. The trim removed 1 base at V and 5 bases at J, leaving 5 bases unmatched. Germline CDR1 and CDR2: SGHKS and YYEKEE (reference sequence). CDR3 DNA: TGTGCCAGCAGCTTGATAGCGGGAGGAAGGGAGACCCAGTACTTC. This sequence encodes CASSLIAGGRETQYF.

The sample holds many counts of this clonotype. The V gene is TRBV11-2, the J gene TRBJ2-1; 11 bases fit TRBD2. With 1 base clipped from V and 8 bases from J, the junction kept 7 bases outside the gene matches. From germline, CDR1 is SGHAT and CDR2 FQNNGV. The CDR3 extends over 16 amino acids. CDR3 nucleotide sequence: TGTGCCAGCAGCTTAGGGGCACTAGCGGGAGTTGATGAGCAGTTCTTC. Its protein is CASSLGALAGVDEQFF.

On this clonotype itself: A single base separates this from a much larger clone, so it may be a read error. The CDR3 DNA sequence: TGTGCCAGCAGCTTAACTGGGCCGCAAGGCTACGAGCAGTACTTC. Protein sequence: CASSLTGPQGYEQYF. The V call is TRBV7-9, the J call TRBJ2-7; D gene uncertain. CDR3 size: 15 residues. Trimming pared 2 bases from V and 3 bases from J, leaving 14 bases between. Germline V gene lookup returns CDR1 SEHNR and CDR2 FQNEAQ (reference sequence).

The gene calls are TRBV15 and TRBJ1-2, with TRBD1 matching 7 bases. With 5 bases clipped from V and 4 bases from J, the junction kept 7 bases outside the gene matches. CDR1 is LNHNV, CDR2 YYDKDF, per germline (reference sequence). CDR3 length: 14 residues. The CDR3 coding sequence is TGTGCCACCAGCCCCCCGGACAGGATCTATGGCTACACCTTC. Residues: CATSPPDRIYGYTF.

This clonotype was seen ten or more times. The chain uses TRBV7-9 and TRBJ1-1, with a weak D call TRBD1 (6 bases). Trimming removed 8 bases at V and 7 bases at J, with 17 bases between. The CDR3 extends over 13 amino acids. Germline CDR1 reads SEHNR; CDR2 reads FQNEAQ (reference sequence). CDR3 in DNA: TGTGCCAGCGCTGATTGGGGGCAAGGTGAAGCTTTCTTT. Translating it yields CASADWGQGEAFF.

This clonotype occurred many times. J is TRBJ1-2 and V is TRBV28; perhaps TRBD1 as D (5 bases). CDR1 is MDHEN, CDR2 SYDVKM, per germline. Trimming removed 3 bases from V and 8 bases from J, with 22 bases in between. This CDR3 is 16 amino acids long. The CDR3: CASSLGGGSQYAGYTF. The CDR3 DNA reads TGTGCCAGCAGTTTGGGCGGGGGTTCCCAGTATGCGGGCTACACCTTC.

In this sample, this clonotype turned up many times. V gene TRBV19 combines with J gene TRBJ2-1; 12 nucleotides agree with TRBD2. The CDR3 spans 14 residues. V trimming: 6 bases; J trimming: 8 bases; junction bases outside the gene matches: 5. Looked up from germline, CDR1 is LNHDA and CDR2 is SQIVND (reference sequence). The CDR3 is CASSPGLAGYEQFF. The CDR3 nucleotides are TGTGCCAGTAGCCCGGGACTAGCGGGCTATGAGCAGTTCTTC. Drawing the rest from reference TRBV19 and TRBJ2-1, the complete variable domain is DGGITQSPKYLFRKEGQNVTLSCEQNLNHDAMYWYRQDPGQGLRLIYYSQIVNDFQKGDIAEGYSVSREKKESFPLTVTSAQKNPTAFYLCASSPGLAGYEQFFGPGTRLTVL.

This clonotype showed up many times. V gene TRBV7-2 combines with J gene TRBJ2-7; D is unclear. This CDR3 contains 11 residues. CDR1 and CDR2 from the germline V gene are SGHTA and FQGNSA. V gave up 5 bases and J gave up 4 bases, with 6 bases separating them. CDR3 in DNA: TGTGCCAGCAGCGAGACATACGAGCAGTACTTC. Amino acids: CASSETYEQYF.

This clonotype has ten or more counts. V and J are TRBV5-1 and TRBJ1-1, with D tentatively TRBD1 (6 bases). Deletions cut 3 bases from V and 1 base from J, with 13 bases between. The CDR3 contains 15 residues. Germline CDR1 and CDR2: SGHRS and YFSETQ. In DNA, the CDR3 is TGCGCCAGCAGCTCGACGTGGGGGGCGAACACTGAAGCTTTCTTT. It is translated as CASSSTWGANTEAFF. Full variable domain (missing parts from reference TRBV5-1 and TRBJ1-1): KAGVTQTPRYLIKTRGQQVTLSCSPISGHRSVSWYQQTPGQGLQFLFEYFSETQRNKGNFPGRFSGRQFSNSRSEMNVSTLELGDSALYLCASSSTWGANTEAFFGQGTRLTVV.

Remarks on this clonotype: A clone one base away is much larger, so this may be a read error. The gene calls are TRBV10-3 and TRBJ2-1, with TRBD2 matching 7 bases. Trimming cost V 8 bases and J 2 bases; bases outside gene matches: 12. This CDR3 is built from 16 residues. Germline loops: CDR1 ENHRY, CDR2 SYGVKD. CDR3 coding DNA: TGTGCCATCGGCGAACTAGGGGAGGGCGCCTACAATGAGCAGTTCTTC. It translates to CAIGELGEGAYNEQFF.

This clonotype has just a few counts. V and J are TRBV15 and TRBJ2-1; TRBD2 agrees at 11 bases. The CDR3 spans 16 residues. The V gene's germline CDR1 is LNHNV and CDR2 YYDKDF (reference sequence). The V segment lost 0 bases and the J segment 6 bases; nucleotides outside the gene matches: 4. CDR3 DNA: TGTGCCACCAGCAGAGAACTAGCGGGAGAGGGCAATGAGCAGTTCTTC. Amino acid sequence: CATSRELAGEGNEQFF.

Many counts were recorded for this clonotype. This chain joins TRBV29-1 and TRBJ2-2, with TRBD2 identical over 7 bases. J was trimmed by 3 bases and V by 6 bases; bases with no gene match: 7. This CDR3 is 14 amino acids long. Looked up from germline, CDR1 is SQVTM and CDR2 is ANQGSEA. The CDR3: CSVASGSYTGELFF. The CDR3, as DNA: TGCAGCGTCGCTAGCGGTAGCTACACCGGGGAGCTGTTTTTT.

The sample holds many counts of this clonotype. The chain recombines TRBV20-1 with TRBJ2-3; tentatively, D is TRBD2 (5 bases). There are 15 residues in the CDR3. V was cut by 5 bases and J by 3 bases, with 18 bases left in between. Germline V lookup: CDR1 DFQATT, CDR2 SNEGSKA (reference sequence). The CDR3 loop reads CSAQHPRTGTDTQYF. CDR3 nucleotides: TGCAGTGCTCAACACCCCAGGACGGGGACAGATACGCAGTATTTT.

This clonotype came up many times. The V call is TRBV6-1, the J call TRBJ1-1; TRBD1 is a possible D gene (6 bases). Germline V gene sequence: CDR1 MNHNS, CDR2 SASEGT. Deletions cut 5 bases from V and 1 base from J, with 11 bases between. This CDR3 region has 14 residues. CDR3 bases: TGTGCCAGCAGTTCCGGGACAAAGAACACTGAAGCTTTCTTT. Encoded protein: CASSSGTKNTEAFF.

V gene TRBV20-1 combines with J gene TRBJ2-4; tentative D call: TRBD2 (6 bases). CDR1 DFQATT and CDR2 SNEGSKA come from the germline V gene (reference sequence). The CDR3 is made up of 13 amino acids. Trimming left V 6 bases short and J 5 bases short, with 14 bases between. CDR3 in amino acids: CSASHGGENIQYF. CDR3 in DNA: TGCAGTGCCTCGCACGGGGGAGAAAACATTCAGTACTTC.

With regard to this clonotype: A much more abundant neighbour one base away suggests this may be a read error. Since the CDR3 does not end with the conserved phenylalanine or tryptophan, this likely comes from a read error. The chain uses TRBV29-1 and TRBJ2-7; TRBD1 is a possible D gene (5 bases). The CDR3 consists of 14 residues. Germline V gene sequence: CDR1 SQVTM, CDR2 ANQGSEA. Between the trimmed V and J ends, which lost 1 base and 4 bases, there was a span of 14 bases. CDR3 protein: CSVEGVGADYEQYS. The CDR3 DNA reads as TGCAGCGTTGAAGGTGTTGGGGCCGATTACGAGCAGTACTCC.

This clonotype showed up many times. The chain couples TRBV9 to TRBJ2-2; no definite D call. The V end lost 3 bases, the J end lost 4 bases, and 10 bases lay between the germline ends. The germline gives CDR1 SGDLS, CDR2 YYNGEE. CDR3 length: 14 amino acids. In DNA, the CDR3 is TGTGCCAGCAGCGGAGACCTCCTCACCGGGGAGCTGTTTTTT. Residues: CASSGDLLTGELFF. The variable domain in full, with the rest retrieved from reference TRBV9 and TRBJ2-2, is DSGVTQTPKHLITATGQRVTLRCSPRSGDLSVYWYQQSLDQGLQFLIQYYNGEERAKGNILERFSAQQFPDLHSELNLSSLELGDSALYFCASSGDLLTGELFFGEGSRLTVL.

This clonotype was recorded at least ten times. This rearrangement joins TRBV27 to TRBJ1-5, with D tentatively TRBD1 (6 bases). The CDR3 totals 16 residues. CDR1 is MNHEY, CDR2 SMNVEV, per germline (reference sequence). Trimming removed 4 bases at V and 4 bases at J, with 17 bases between. CDR3 region: CASSSTSPQGNQPQHF. The CDR3 nucleotides are TGTGCCAGCAGTTCCACTTCACCACAGGGTAATCAGCCCCAGCATTTT.

This clonotype was picked up many times. The V and J genes are TRBV20-1 and TRBJ1-5; 8 bases match TRBD1. Germline loops: CDR1 DFQATT, CDR2 SNEGSKA (reference sequence). This CDR3 is 17 amino acids long. V was pared by 3 bases and J by 5 bases, with 15 bases of the junction left unmatched. The CDR3 region is CSASFGQGGRFDQPQHF. For the CDR3, the DNA is TGCAGTGCTAGTTTCGGACAGGGAGGGAGATTCGATCAGCCCCAGCATTTT.

This clonotype was seen repeatedly, ten times or more. DNA for the CDR3: TGTGCCAGCGGAAGTAGCGGGCACAATGAGCAGTTCTTC. It yields the protein CASGSSGHNEQFF. The J gene is TRBJ2-1, the V gene TRBV2; 7 nucleotides align to TRBD2. This CDR3 contains 13 residues. Looked up from germline, CDR1 is SNHLY and CDR2 is FYNNEI. J was trimmed by 5 bases and V by 8 bases; bases with no gene match: 6.

This clonotype came up a few times. The chain employs TRBV7-3 and TRBJ1-2, with TRBD1 as a possible D gene (5 bases). The CDR3 length is 15 residues. V gave up 5 bases and J gave up 2 bases, with 15 bases separating them. Germline CDR1 and CDR2: SGHTA and FQGTGA. CDR3 sequence reads: CASSPDTAGNYGYTF. CDR3 sequence (DNA): TGTGCCAGCAGCCCGGACACCGCAGGGAACTATGGCTACACCTTC.

Points on this clonotype: An end of the junction differs from the germline gene, which may be a read error. This chain joins TRBV27 and TRBJ1-4; TRBD1 matches at 10 bases. This CDR3 has 14 amino acids. The germline gives CDR1 MNHEY, CDR2 SMNVEV (reference sequence). CDR3 DNA sequence: TGTGCCGGCAGTTGGACAGGGGGGAATGAAAAACTGTTTTTT. It is translated as CAGSWTGGNEKLFF. Variable domain in full (rest from reference TRBV27 and TRBJ1-4): EAQVTQNPRYLITVTGKKLTVTCSQNMNHEYMSWYRQDPGLGLRQIYYSMNVEVTDKGDVPEGYKVSRKEKRNFPLILESPSPNQTSLYFCAGSWTGGNEKLFFGSGTQLSVL.

V is TRBV12-3 or TRBV12-4 and J is TRBJ1-2; no reliable D call. This CDR3 region has 13 residues. Trimming removed 5 bases at V and 1 base at J, with 8 bases between. CDR3 amino acids: CASSPPINYGYTF. CDR3 sequence (DNA): TGTGCCAGCAGTCCTCCCATTAACTATGGCTACACCTTC.

This chain joins TRBV20-1 and TRBJ1-1; TRBD1 matches at 8 bases. V gave up 6 bases and J gave up 3 bases; unmatched junction bases: 12. The germline V gene has CDR1 DFQATT and CDR2 SNEGSKA (reference sequence). The CDR3 consists of 15 residues. CDR3 sequence reads: CSASDRGGGDTEAFF. The CDR3 bases are TGCAGTGCCTCCGACAGGGGAGGAGGGGACACTGAAGCTTTCTTT.

In its sample, this clonotype was seen many times. The chain joins TRBV27 to TRBJ2-1, with 7 bases matching TRBD1. The CDR3 covers 16 residues. Germline V gene data show CDR1 as MNHEY and CDR2 as SMNVEV (reference sequence). V dropped 8 bases and J dropped 5; count of bases not matched to a gene: 15. Here the CDR3 reads CASHRQGYGAHNEQFF. CDR3 sequence (DNA): TGTGCCAGCCATAGACAGGGATACGGCGCCCACAATGAGCAGTTCTTC.

This clonotype was counted at least ten times. J is TRBJ2-1 and V is TRBV9, with TRBD1 identical over 10 bases. Unmatched junction bases numbered 8, after V lost 3 bases and J lost 2 bases. The CDR3 runs to 17 residues. In germline, CDR1 is SGDLS, CDR2 YYNGEE. This chain's CDR3 is CASSDGDRGRTYNEQFF. The CDR3 DNA follows: TGTGCCAGCAGCGATGGGGACAGGGGTAGAACCTACAATGAGCAGTTCTTC.